These 11 T cell receptor beta chains were all obtained from the same sample, sequenced in a study of blood T cell repertoires in COVID-19 (dated by TCRdb to 2019 to 2021). Library prep was done by the immunoSEQ multiplex PCR assay. The table was pulled from immuneACCESS by TCRdb, which kept in-frame rearrangements only. Such tables lose some clones; where checked, under half of the loss comes from unresolved V genes, and the rest has no known cause. For this sample there are around 20,000 clones; around 90% appear just once. About 8.5% of the sample is in the top ten clones. Material: peripheral blood. Receptors were obtained from a human donor in a cohort sampled during active COVID-19. The donor label of this sample is uncertain.

The rearrangement links TRBV9 to TRBJ2-2; 8 nucleotides agree with TRBD1. In germline, CDR1 is SGDLS, CDR2 YYNGEE. Losses at the gene ends were 0 bases for V and 3 bases for J; bases not matched to a gene: 4. The CDR3 spans 16 residues. This chain's CDR3 is CASSVGTGLDTGELFF. The CDR3 coding sequence is TGTGCCAGCAGCGTAGGGACAGGGTTGGACACCGGGGAGCTGTTTTTT.

The V gene is TRBV2, the J gene TRBJ2-1; 7 nucleotides align to TRBD1. Germline V CDR1 and CDR2: SNHLY, FYNNEI. The CDR3 has 15 residues. The V and J ends lost 7 bases and 2 bases, in that order; junction bases with no gene match: 8. This chain's CDR3 is CASTLQGVTYNEQFF. DNA for the CDR3: TGTGCCAGCACCTTGCAGGGGGTGACCTACAATGAGCAGTTCTTC.

The V and J genes are TRBV19 and TRBJ2-4; D not resolved. The CDR3 is 14 residues long. Looked up from germline, CDR1 is LNHDA and CDR2 is SQIVND (reference sequence). V dropped 1 base and J dropped 4 bases, with 8 bases sitting between them. The CDR3 DNA sequence: TGTGCCAGTAGTATAGGGCGCGGAAAAAACATTCAGTACTTC. Translated, it gives CASSIGRGKNIQYF.

The V call is TRBV20-1, the J call TRBJ2-3; 7 positions agree with TRBD2. The junction had 8 bases not matched to a gene; V was cut back by 3 bases and J by 2 bases. This CDR3 comprises 15 residues. Looked up from germline, CDR1 is DFQATT and CDR2 is SNEGSKA (reference sequence). In DNA, the CDR3 is TGCAGTGCTAGTTCCGCGGGAGAACCCACAGATACGCAGTATTTT. Its protein is CSASSAGEPTDTQYF.

J is TRBJ1-5 and V is TRBV28; perhaps TRBD1 as D (6 bases). Germline V CDR1 and CDR2: MDHEN, SYDVKM. This CDR3 contains 16 residues. Trimming stripped 4 bases from V and 2 bases from J, with 15 bases between. The CDR3 DNA reads TGTGCCAGCAGTTCCGGCGTAGGGGGAGGCAATCAGCCCCAGCATTTT. It specifies CASSSGVGGGNQPQHF.

The rearrangement uses TRBV6-2 or TRBV6-3 and TRBJ2-1; the match to TRBD2 covers 8 bases. Looked up from germline, CDR1 is MNHEY and CDR2 is SVGEGT. The junction had 3 bases not matched to a gene; V was cut back by 5 bases and J by 0 bases. The CDR3 contains 15 residues. CDR3 sequence: CASSRSGSSYNEQFF. As DNA, the CDR3 is TGTGCCAGCAGTCGGAGCGGGAGCTCCTACAATGAGCAGTTCTTC.

This clone occurred once. The genes are TRBV10-3 and TRBJ2-1; perhaps TRBD2 as D (6 bases). V was trimmed by 4 bases and J by 7 bases, leaving 14 bases between them. The germline V gene encodes CDR1 ENHRY and CDR2 SYGVKD. The CDR3 sequence is 14 residues long. The CDR3 is CAISAGLALNEQFF. The CDR3 DNA reads TGTGCCATCAGTGCCGGGCTAGCGCTGAATGAGCAGTTCTTC.

This chain uses TRBV12-3 or TRBV12-4 with TRBJ2-3; 8 bases are shared with TRBD1. Trimming removed 8 bases from V and 6 bases from J; junction bases left unmatched: 4. This CDR3 region has 12 residues. The CDR3 is CASARDRDTQYF. The CDR3 bases are TGTGCCAGCGCCAGGGACAGGGATACGCAGTATTTT.

The V and J genes are TRBV5-1 and TRBJ1-4; tentatively, D is TRBD1 (6 bases). Between the trimmed V and J ends, which lost 6 bases and 11 bases, there was a span of 20 bases. The CDR3 contains 14 residues. The germline gives CDR1 SGHRS, CDR2 YFSETQ. This CDR3 is CASNLAGRGGKLFF. The CDR3 coding sequence is TGCGCCAGCAACCTAGCGGGCAGGGGAGGGAAACTGTTTTTT. Variable domain in full (rest from reference TRBV5-1 and TRBJ1-4): KAGVTQTPRYLIKTRGQQVTLSCSPISGHRSVSWYQQTPGQGLQFLFEYFSETQRNKGNFPGRFSGRQFSNSRSEMNVSTLELGDSALYLCASNLAGRGGKLFFGSGTQLSVL.

The chain employs TRBV5-1 and TRBJ2-5; 7 bases align to TRBD1. J was trimmed by 2 bases and V by 4 bases; bases with no gene match: 2. CDR1 and CDR2 from the germline V gene are SGHRS and YFSETQ. The CDR3 consists of 13 residues. CDR3 bases: TGCGCCAGCAGCCTGGGACAGCAAGAGACCCAGTACTTC. As protein: CASSLGQQETQYF.

This clone was found once. The V gene is TRBV21-1, the J gene TRBJ1-2. TRBV21-1 is a recognized pseudogene. The CDR3 is 15 residues long. CDR3 sequence reads: CASSEEGPPIYGYTF. CDR3 nucleotide sequence: TGTGCCAGCAGCGAGGAAGGTCCCCCCATCTATGGCTACACCTTC.